The 19 T cell receptor beta chains given below trace back to one sample, sequenced in a study of shared clonotypes between healthy human individuals (dated by TCRdb to 2020 to 2021). The library was made by the immunoSEQ multiplex PCR assay. The table comes from immuneACCESS by way of TCRdb, which keeps in-frame sequences with V and J called. Part of the clones is missing from these tables; in studies checked, under half for an unresolved V gene and the rest for unknown reasons. This sample has about 2.1 million clones in its table, and 80% to 95% of those were observed once. Approximately 1.7% of the sample is taken by the ten largest. For the CD8 naive samples, CD45RO-negative cells were positively selected for CCR7, yielding a CD45RA+CCR7+ population from which TemRA cells were excluded. What was sequenced was naive CD8+ T cells from PBMCs. The intended sense of this specimen's cell subset or site label: CD45RA+CCR7+. Receptors were obtained from a man between 18 and 35 years old in good health. Some clones in this sample may be carry-over from other donors' samples.

This clone was observed a handful of times. The chain is built from TRBV10-2 and TRBJ2-7; TRBD1 matches at 11 bases. The J segment lost 5 bases and the V segment lost 8 bases, leaving 11 bases of the junction unmatched. The germline V gene has CDR1 WSHSY and CDR2 SAAADI. CDR3 size: 15 residues. CDR3 protein: CASGGAGTGGHEQYF. CDR3 DNA sequence: TGCGCCAGCGGAGGGGCCGGGACAGGGGGTCACGAGCAGTACTTC.

The chain has TRBV7-2 and TRBJ2-1, with 8 bases identical to TRBD2. The J segment lost 4 bases and the V segment lost 1 base, leaving 15 bases of the junction unmatched. There are 19 residues in the CDR3. Germline values: CDR1 SGHTA, CDR2 FQGNSA. CDR3 sequence (DNA): TGTGCCAGCAGCTTAGTCGTGACTAGCGCTTGGGGGGGATACAATGAGCAGTTCTTC. Amino acids: CASSLVVTSAWGGYNEQFF.

CDR3 amino acids: CASNPDGGNTEAFF. CDR3 sequence (DNA): TGTGCCAGCAACCCAGACGGGGGGAACACTGAAGCTTTCTTT. The chain recombines TRBV7-9 with TRBJ1-1; possible D gene TRBD1, 5 bases. The germline V gene has CDR1 SEHNR and CDR2 FQNEAQ (reference sequence). Trimming shortened V by 7 bases and J by 1 base, and 13 bases separated the two germline ends. CDR3 length: 14 amino acids. The whole variable domain, filled in from reference TRBV7-9 and TRBJ1-1, reads DTGVSQNPRHKITKRGQNVTFRCDPISEHNRLYWYRQTLGQGPEFLTYFQNEAQLEKSRLLSDRFSAERPKGSFSTLEIQRTEQGDSAMYLCASNPDGGNTEAFFGQGTRLTVV.

This chain uses TRBV7-9 with TRBJ2-3, with 10 positions matching TRBD2. Unmatched junction bases numbered 11, after V lost 5 bases and J lost 3 bases. This CDR3 has 17 amino acids. CDR1 and CDR2 (germline): SEHNR, FQNEAQ (reference sequence). The CDR3 sequence is CASSLGLADPITDTQYF. The DNA of the CDR3 is TGTGCCAGCAGCCTCGGACTAGCGGACCCGATAACAGATACGCAGTATTTT.

The chain carries TRBV2 and TRBJ1-2; D is possibly TRBD1 (5 bases). Trimming removed 3 bases at V and 6 bases at J, with 17 bases between. The germline V gene has CDR1 SNHLY and CDR2 FYNNEI. The CDR3 is made up of 15 amino acids. DNA of the CDR3: TGTGCCAGCAGTGACCGGTCCCAGGGAATTGATGGCTACACCTTC. Its protein product is CASSDRSQGIDGYTF.

V usage is TRBV6-6 and J usage is TRBJ2-7, with D possibly matching TRBD1 (5 bases). Germline-derived CDR1 and CDR2 are MNHNY and SVGAGI (reference sequence). The CDR3 spans 13 residues. V dropped 7 bases and J dropped 4 bases, with 14 bases sitting between them. This CDR3 reads CASNGAEKYEQYF. CDR3 nucleotide sequence: TGTGCCAGCAATGGGGCAGAGAAGTACGAGCAGTACTTC.

Worth noting for this clone: At the DNA level, this CDR3 is encoded by other sequences in the same sample as well. The chain couples TRBV4-3 to TRBJ2-5; 9 bases are a match to TRBD2. Trimming cost V 1 base and J 1 base; bases outside gene matches: 1. Germline assignment: CDR1 LGHNA and CDR2 YSLEER. The length of the CDR3 is 15 residues. The CDR3 is CASSQGTSAQETQYF. The CDR3 DNA follows: TGCGCCAGCAGCCAAGGGACTAGCGCCCAAGAGACCCAGTACTTC.

The gene calls are TRBV28 and TRBJ1-1; D is possibly TRBD1 (6 bases). CDR3 length: 15 residues. Trimming pared 7 bases from V and 0 bases from J, leaving 15 bases between. Germline CDR1 and CDR2: MDHEN and SYDVKM. In DNA form, the CDR3 reads TGTGCCAGCAATGCTCTAAGGGACATGAACACTGAAGCTTTCTTT. As protein: CASNALRDMNTEAFF.

The chain combines TRBV11-2 with TRBJ1-1; 10 nucleotides line up with TRBD1. The V gene end was trimmed by 5 bases and the J gene end by 8 bases; junction bases not matched to a gene: 5. CDR3 length: 13 residues. Germline-derived CDR1 and CDR2 are SGHAT and FQNNGV. CDR3 loop: CASSEGQGIEAFF. CDR3 bases: TGTGCCAGCAGCGAGGGACAGGGGATCGAAGCTTTCTTT. Together with reference TRBV11-2 and TRBJ1-1, the CDR3 gives the full variable domain: EAGVAQSPRYKIIEKRQSVAFWCNPISGHATLYWYQQILGQGPKLLIQFQNNGVVDDSQLPKDRFSAERLKGVDSTLKIQPAKLEDSAVYLCASSEGQGIEAFFGQGTRLTVV.

The gene calls are TRBV18 and TRBJ2-7; 10 bases agree with TRBD1. Germline CDR1 KGHSH, CDR2 LQKENI. The CDR3 is 17 amino acids. V lost 2 bases and J lost 0; bases outside the gene matches: 7. CDR3 protein: CASSPRTRTGGSYEQYF. CDR3 in DNA: TGTGCCAGCTCACCAAGGACGCGGACAGGGGGCTCCTACGAGCAGTACTTC.

This clone appeared once. The chain employs TRBV11-2 and TRBJ2-5; D unresolved. This CDR3 comprises 14 residues. Trimming stripped 1 base from V and 4 bases from J, with 10 bases between. Germline V lookup: CDR1 SGHAT, CDR2 FQNNGV. The CDR3, as DNA: TGTGCCAGCAGCTTAGTGAGCCCGGGAGAGACCCAGTACTTC. Protein sequence: CASSLVSPGETQYF.

The genes are TRBV15 and TRBJ1-1, with D possibly being TRBD1 (5 bases). Germline V gives CDR1 LNHNV, CDR2 YYDKDF (reference sequence). CDR3 length: 15 amino acids. V lost 5 bases and J lost 2, with 15 bases in between. CDR3 nucleotide sequence: TGTGCCACCAGCCGGACACCTCACGTTAACACTGAAGCTTTCTTT. Translating it yields CATSRTPHVNTEAFF. Full variable domain (remainder filled in from reference TRBV15 and TRBJ1-1): DAMVIQNPRYQVTQFGKPVTLSCSQTLNHNVMYWYQQKSSQAPKLLFHYYDKDFNNEADTPDNFQSRRPNTSFCFLDIRSPGLGDTAMYLCATSRTPHVNTEAFFGQGTRLTVV.

CDR3 protein: CASSPRGVEQYF. CDR3 nucleotide sequence: TGTGCCAGCAGTCCCCGTGGAGTCGAGCAGTACTTC. The chain has TRBV28 and TRBJ2-7; the D is unclear. In germline, CDR1 is MDHEN, CDR2 SYDVKM. The CDR3 totals 12 residues. The V and J ends lost 5 bases and 6 bases respectively, with 11 bases between them.

V is TRBV27 and J is TRBJ1-2; 10 bases align to TRBD1. Germline trimming cut 0 bases from V and 6 bases from J; bases unmatched to any gene: 7. Germline assignment: CDR1 MNHEY and CDR2 SMNVEV (reference sequence). This CDR3 has 16 residues. The CDR3 reads CASSLSAGTGDHGYTF. The CDR3 DNA reads TGTGCCAGCAGTTTATCCGCCGGGACAGGGGACCATGGCTACACCTTC.

The chain carries TRBV6-5 and TRBJ2-7, with 8 bases fitting TRBD2. The CDR3 has 14 amino acids. The germline V gene encodes CDR1 MNHEY and CDR2 SVGAGI. Trimming removed 4 bases from V and 6 bases from J; junction bases left unmatched: 8. The CDR3 coding sequence is TGTGCCAGCAGTTTAGCGGGAAAAGCGAGCGAGCAGTACTTC. Protein: CASSLAGKASEQYF.

This chain uses TRBV2 with TRBJ2-1; the D call may be TRBD1 or TRBD2 (5 bases each). The CDR3 has 16 amino acids. Deletions cut 6 bases from V and 4 bases from J, with 19 bases between. From germline, CDR1 is SNHLY and CDR2 FYNNEI. CDR3 nucleotides: TGTGCCAGCAGCGAGGGACCTATGGGCAGATACAATGAGCAGTTCTTC. It codes for CASSEGPMGRYNEQFF.

This chain joins TRBV27 and TRBJ2-1; TRBD2 aligns across 8 bases. Germline V gives CDR1 MNHEY, CDR2 SMNVEV (reference sequence). The junction had 7 bases not matched to a gene; V was cut back by 1 base and J by 5 bases. CDR3 size: 16 residues. The CDR3: CASSLLAGFRDNEQFF. CDR3 DNA: TGTGCCAGCAGTTTATTAGCGGGGTTTCGGGACAATGAGCAGTTCTTC.

The rearrangement joins TRBV2 to TRBJ1-4; D ambiguous. Trimming pared 6 bases from V and 0 bases from J, leaving 11 bases between. The length of the CDR3 is 15 residues. Germline V lookup: CDR1 SNHLY, CDR2 FYNNEI. In nucleotides, the CDR3 is TGTGCCAGCAGAATTCATGGTGCAACTAATGAAAAACTGTTTTTT. Translation gives CASRIHGATNEKLFF.

This clone was seen a handful of times. This chain links TRBV10-2 with TRBJ1-1; 10 bases are shared with TRBD1. There are 13 residues in the CDR3. Germline trimming cut 6 bases from V and 6 bases from J; bases unmatched to any gene: 4. In germline, CDR1 is WSHSY, CDR2 SAAADI. The DNA of the CDR3 is TGCGCCAGCAGGGACAGGGGGGACGCTGAAGCTTTCTTT. Protein product: CASRDRGDAEAFF.